These 7 T cell receptor beta chains came from one sample sequenced in a study of blood T cell repertoires in COVID-19. The repertoire was sequenced with immunoSEQ multiplex PCR; TCRdb's copy has only in-frame clones and lacks some. The sample records 200,000 to 250,000 clones, roughly nine tenths being singletons. Sequenced input: PBMCs or T cells enriched from blood (not recorded which). The receptors were sampled from a woman in her 50s in a cohort exposed to, infected with or recovered from COVID-19 (not recorded which).

The chain carries TRBV9 and TRBJ1-3; weak D call: TRBD1 (6 bases). The germline V and J ends were trimmed by 0 bases and 4 bases, with 11 bases remaining between them. The CDR3 spans 15 residues. Germline lookup yields CDR1 SGDLS and CDR2 YYNGEE. This CDR3 reads CASSVEGGQGNTIYF. The CDR3 bases are TGTGCCAGCAGCGTAGAGGGGGGGCAAGGAAACACCATATATTTT. Looking up the rest from reference TRBV9 and TRBJ1-3 gives the full variable domain: DSGVTQTPKHLITATGQRVTLRCSPRSGDLSVYWYQQSLDQGLQFLIQYYNGEERAKGNILERFSAQQFPDLHSELNLSSLELGDSALYFCASSVEGGQGNTIYFGEGSWLTVV.

This clone was recorded a few times. The chain links TRBV11-2 to TRBJ1-1; D ambiguous. CDR3 size: 16 residues. Looked up from germline, CDR1 is SGHAT and CDR2 is FQNNGV. V was clipped by 5 bases and J by 1 base, with 17 bases between them. The CDR3 spells CASSPFLRRENTEAFF. The CDR3 DNA reads TGTGCCAGCAGCCCCTTTCTTAGACGGGAGAACACTGAAGCTTTCTTT.

The chain links TRBV28 to TRBJ2-7, with D maybe TRBD2 (6 bases). Germline V lookup: CDR1 MDHEN, CDR2 SYDVKM. V lost 6 bases, J lost 4 bases, and 13 bases lay in between. The CDR3 covers 13 residues. CDR3 DNA: TGTGCCAGCAGCCCCGGACGGGGGTACGAGCAGTACTTC. Amino acids: CASSPGRGYEQYF.

The chain links TRBV11-2 to TRBJ1-1; D gene unclear. The V end was cut by 1 base, the J end by 3 bases, with 9 bases between. Germline V lookup: CDR1 SGHAT, CDR2 FQNNGV. The CDR3 loop spans 14 amino acids. CDR3 nucleotides: TGTGCCAGCAGCTTAGGGCGGGCCTACACTGAAGCTTTCTTT. Amino acid sequence: CASSLGRAYTEAFF.

This chain uses TRBV7-2 with TRBJ2-3; 7 nucleotides agree with TRBD2. V was clipped by 5 bases and J by 0 bases; unmatched bases: 2. The CDR3 consists of 14 residues. Germline V gene lookup returns CDR1 SGHTA and CDR2 FQGNSA. Here the CDR3 reads CASSRTRSTDTQYF. Here the CDR3 DNA reads TGTGCCAGCAGCCGGACTAGAAGCACAGATACGCAGTATTTT.

The chain combines TRBV9 with TRBJ1-5, with 7 bases matching TRBD1. The V segment lost 4 bases and the J segment 1 base; nucleotides outside the gene matches: 2. The germline CDR1 and CDR2 sequences are SGDLS and YYNGEE. This CDR3 comprises 14 residues. As DNA, the CDR3 is TGTGCCAGCAGCTTGACAGGGAGCAATCAGCCCCAGCATTTT. As protein: CASSLTGSNQPQHF.

The genes are TRBV7-2 and TRBJ1-1, with D uncertain. The CDR3 length is 14 residues. CDR1 SGHTA and CDR2 FQGNSA come from the germline V gene. Trimming took 4 bases from V and 9 from J, leaving 18 bases between them. The CDR3 DNA sequence: TGTGCCAGCAGCTCACCCAATGGGAGGAATCAAGCTTTCTTT. It encodes CASSSPNGRNQAFF.